This entry is about one T cell receptor (beta chain). Its antigen is still unknown. This CDR3 is built from 14 residues. The V end was cut by 0 bases, the J end by 14 bases, with 17 bases between. Germline CDR1 and CDR2: SGHNT and YENEEA. This sample was included in a study of T cell responses to AZD1222 COVID-19 vaccine. General study points: In a largely white British group with more females than males, clonal diversity was possibly underestimated.

Second-dose intervals of approximately 4 or approximately 12 weeks were pooled. Assay used: immunoSEQ multiplex PCR; TCRdb lists only in-frame clones, some missing. The data contain 150,000 to 250,000 clones, approximately 89% of them seen just once; the ten biggest clones take up roughly 3.5%. This material consisted of peripheral blood, taken 28 days after the second AZD1222 dose. The TCR originated in an adult who received the AZD1222 COVID-19 vaccine. The chain has TRBV11-3 and TRBJ2-1, with D tentatively TRBD2 (5 bases). CDR3 DNA: TGTGCCAGCAGCTTAGACCCATCTAGCACAAACAAGTTCTTC. As protein: CASSLDPSSTNKFF.